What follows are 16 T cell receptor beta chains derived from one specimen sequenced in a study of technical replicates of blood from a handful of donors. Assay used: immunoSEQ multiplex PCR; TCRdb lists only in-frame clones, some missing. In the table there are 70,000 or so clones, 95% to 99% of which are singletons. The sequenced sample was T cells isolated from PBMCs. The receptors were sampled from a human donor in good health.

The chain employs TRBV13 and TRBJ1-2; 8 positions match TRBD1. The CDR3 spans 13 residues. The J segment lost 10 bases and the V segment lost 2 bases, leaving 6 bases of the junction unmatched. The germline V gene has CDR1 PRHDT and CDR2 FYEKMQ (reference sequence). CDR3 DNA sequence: TGTGCCAGCAGCTTATCCGGGACAGGAGACTACACCTTC. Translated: CASSLSGTGDYTF.

CDR3 in amino acids: CASSTDRGWSNQPQHF. The DNA of the CDR3 is TGTGCCAGTAGTACCGACAGGGGATGGAGCAATCAGCCCCAGCATTTT. The J gene is TRBJ1-5, the V gene TRBV19; TRBD1 matches at 8 bases. Germline values: CDR1 LNHDA, CDR2 SQIVND (reference sequence). The CDR3 spans 16 residues. V shed 4 bases, J shed 1 base, and the junction held 6 bases outside the gene matches.

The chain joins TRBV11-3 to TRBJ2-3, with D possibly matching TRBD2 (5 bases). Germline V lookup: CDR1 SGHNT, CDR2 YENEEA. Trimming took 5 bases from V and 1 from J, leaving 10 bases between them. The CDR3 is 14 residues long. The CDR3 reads CASSISGGTDTQYF. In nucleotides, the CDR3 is TGTGCCAGCAGCATCAGCGGAGGCACAGATACGCAGTATTTT.

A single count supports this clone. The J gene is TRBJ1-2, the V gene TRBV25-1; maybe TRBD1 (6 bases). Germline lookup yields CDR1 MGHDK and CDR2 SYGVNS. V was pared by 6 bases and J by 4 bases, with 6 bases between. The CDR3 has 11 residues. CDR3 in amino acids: CASSRGYGYTF. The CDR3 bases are TGTGCCAGCAGCAGGGGCTATGGCTACACCTTC.

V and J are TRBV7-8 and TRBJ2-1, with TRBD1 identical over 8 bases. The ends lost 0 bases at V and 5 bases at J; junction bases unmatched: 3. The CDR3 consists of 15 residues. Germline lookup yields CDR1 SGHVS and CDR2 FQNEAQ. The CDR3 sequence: CASSLAGQGNNEQFF. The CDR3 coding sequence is TGTGCCAGCAGCTTAGCTGGACAGGGAAACAATGAGCAGTTCTTC. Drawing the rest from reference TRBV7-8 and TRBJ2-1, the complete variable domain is GAGVSQSPRYKVAKRGQDVALRCDPISGHVSLFWYQQALGQGPEFLTYFQNEAQLDKSGLPSDRFFAERPEGSVSTLKIQRTQQEDSAVYLCASSLAGQGNNEQFFGPGTRLTVL.

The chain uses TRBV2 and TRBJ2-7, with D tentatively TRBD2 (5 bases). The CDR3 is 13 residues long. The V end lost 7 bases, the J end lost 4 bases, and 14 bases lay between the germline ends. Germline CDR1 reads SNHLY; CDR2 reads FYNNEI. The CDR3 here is CASTAGELYEQYF. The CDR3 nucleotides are TGTGCCAGCACCGCCGGGGAGTTGTACGAGCAGTACTTC.

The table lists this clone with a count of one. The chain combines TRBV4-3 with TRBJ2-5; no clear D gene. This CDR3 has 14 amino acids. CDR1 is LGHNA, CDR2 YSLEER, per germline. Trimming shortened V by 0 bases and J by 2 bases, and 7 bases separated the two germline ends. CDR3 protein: CASSQDRGQETQYF. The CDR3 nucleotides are TGCGCCAGCAGCCAAGATCGCGGTCAAGAGACCCAGTACTTC.

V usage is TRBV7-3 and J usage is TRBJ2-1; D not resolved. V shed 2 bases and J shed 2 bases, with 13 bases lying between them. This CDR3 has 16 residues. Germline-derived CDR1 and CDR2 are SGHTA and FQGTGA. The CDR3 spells CASSLRLGIPYNEQFF. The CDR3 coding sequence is TGTGCCAGCAGCTTACGTTTGGGCATACCCTACAATGAGCAGTTCTTC.

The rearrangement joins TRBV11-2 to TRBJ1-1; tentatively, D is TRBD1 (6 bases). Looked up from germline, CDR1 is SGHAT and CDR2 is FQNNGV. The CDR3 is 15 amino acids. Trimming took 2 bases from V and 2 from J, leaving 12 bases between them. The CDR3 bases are TGTGCCAGCAGCTTATCAAGGGACATAAACACTGAAGCTTTCTTT. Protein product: CASSLSRDINTEAFF.

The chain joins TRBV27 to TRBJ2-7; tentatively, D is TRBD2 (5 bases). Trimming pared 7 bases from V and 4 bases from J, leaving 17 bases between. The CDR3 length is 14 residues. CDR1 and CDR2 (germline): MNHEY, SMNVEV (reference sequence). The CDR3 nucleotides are TGTGCCAGCACCGGTTCAGGAGGTCGATACGAGCAGTACTTC. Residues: CASTGSGGRYEQYF.

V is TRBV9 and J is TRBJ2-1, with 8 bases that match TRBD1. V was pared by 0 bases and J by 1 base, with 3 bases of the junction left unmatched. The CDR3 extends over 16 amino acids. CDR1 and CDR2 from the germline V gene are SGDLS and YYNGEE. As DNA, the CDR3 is TGTGCCAGCAGCGTAGTCGGGGACAGGTCCTACAATGAGCAGTTCTTC. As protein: CASSVVGDRSYNEQFF.

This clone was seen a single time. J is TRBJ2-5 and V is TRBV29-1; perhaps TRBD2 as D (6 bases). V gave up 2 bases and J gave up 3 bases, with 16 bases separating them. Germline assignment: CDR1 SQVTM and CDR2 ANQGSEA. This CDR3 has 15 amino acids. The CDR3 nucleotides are TGCAGCGTTGAAACGGAGGGGAATCTTAAAGAGACCCAGTACTTC. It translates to CSVETEGNLKETQYF.

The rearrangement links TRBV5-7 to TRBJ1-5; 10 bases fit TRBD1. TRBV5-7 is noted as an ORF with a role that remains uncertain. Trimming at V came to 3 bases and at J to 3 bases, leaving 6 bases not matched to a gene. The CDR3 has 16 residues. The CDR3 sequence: CASSYRDRGANQPQHF. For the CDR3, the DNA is TGTGCCAGCAGCTATCGGGACAGGGGAGCCAATCAGCCCCAGCATTTT.

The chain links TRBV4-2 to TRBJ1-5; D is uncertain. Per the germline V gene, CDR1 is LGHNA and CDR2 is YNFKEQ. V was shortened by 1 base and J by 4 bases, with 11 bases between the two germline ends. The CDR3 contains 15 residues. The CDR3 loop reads CASSQGAGVNQPQHF. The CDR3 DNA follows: TGTGCCAGCAGCCAAGGTGCGGGTGTAAATCAGCCCCAGCATTTT.

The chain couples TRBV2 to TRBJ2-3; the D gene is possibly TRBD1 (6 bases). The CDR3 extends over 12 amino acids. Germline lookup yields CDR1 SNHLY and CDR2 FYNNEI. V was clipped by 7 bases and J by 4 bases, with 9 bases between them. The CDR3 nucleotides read TGTGCCAGCAAACAGGGAGCAGATACGCAGTATTTT. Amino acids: CASKQGADTQYF.

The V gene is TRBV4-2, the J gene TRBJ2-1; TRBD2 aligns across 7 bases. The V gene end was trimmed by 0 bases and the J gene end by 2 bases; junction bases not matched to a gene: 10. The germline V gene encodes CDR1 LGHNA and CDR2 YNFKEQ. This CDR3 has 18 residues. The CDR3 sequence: CASSQERTGGGAYNEQFF. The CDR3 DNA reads TGTGCCAGCAGCCAAGAAAGGACCGGGGGAGGGGCCTACAATGAGCAGTTCTTC.